A selection of T cell receptor beta chains follows, all from one sample in a study of tumor and adjacent non-tumor tissue in lung cancer. TCRdb itself ran the multiplex PCR reads through MiXCR, one entry per CDR3 protein. Of under 150,000 distinct CDR3 sequences in the sample, about 71% were seen once. The sequencing input was lung tumor tissue. Receptors were obtained from a man aged 55-75 years with small cell lung cancer. Each CDR3 is given with its conserved first and last residue. A clone size is listed for some rows: how often the clone was seen (once, few, many), or a class if it is expanded.

abundance	v_gene	j_gene	CDR3aa
few	TRBV7-9	TRBJ2-5	CASSPPTGAKTQYF
few	TRBV6-2/TRBV6-3	TRBJ2-1	CASSYSGQTYNEQFF
.	TRBV28	TRBJ2-2	CASNGIGQGWNGELFF
.	TRBV12-3/TRBV12-4	TRBJ2-1	CASSLARGKSYNEQFF
once	TRBV29-1	TRBJ1-2	CSVESQAYQSYTF
.	TRBV6-5	TRBJ1-3	CASSYSPYMDTVYF
.	TRBV11-3	TRBJ2-1	CSSSSGLAGEPYNEQFF
.	TRBV11-2	TRBJ2-5	CASSRRGGGGYQETHYF
.	TRBV12-3/TRBV12-4	TRBJ2-1	CASSLVRGIGEQFF
.	TRBV5-8	TRBJ2-4	CASSALPGTGMGIQYF
.	TRBV6-6	TRBJ2-5	CARDIRDRKIRETQYF
.	TRBV7-8	TRBJ2-7	CASSSGYGTSVDEQYF
.	TRBV11-2	TRBJ2-3	CASSVVGGAPVDTQYF
.	TRBV20-1	TRBJ2-1	CYCTGLAGERGSYNEQFF
.	TRBV11-2	TRBJ2-1	CASSLILNGRQLF
.	TRBV6-2/TRBV6-3	TRBJ1-5	CASSPAGIPARHF
.	TRBV20-1	TRBJ2-5	CSARENRPETQNF
once	TRBV11-2	TRBJ2-1	CASSLDSRVDERFF
.	TRBV6-6	TRBJ2-2	CASGPGRSTGELFF
.	TRBV6-5	TRBJ2-5	CASSYDQMYETQYF
.	TRBV11-3	TRBJ2-3	CASNSDGGLPTDTQYF
once	TRBV11-3	TRBJ2-6	CASSSGGGQGYSEANVLTF
.	TRBV4-1	TRBJ2-3	CASSQDASDTQYF
.	TRBV11-3	TRBJ2-2	CVGSLVVNTGELFF
many	TRBV29-1	TRBJ1-1	CSTRQGITEAFF
few	TRBV6-6	TRBJ1-5	CASRLGQGGWQPQHF
.	TRBV5-5	TRBJ2-2	CTSSLLYRAAGELFF